The clone carrying this T cell receptor (beta chain) was detected a few times. Trimming took off 2 bases at V and 8 bases at J, with 15 bases between the two ends. The germline V gene encodes CDR1 GTSNPN and CDR2 SVGIG (reference sequence). This CDR3 spans 14 amino acids. The sample is drawn from a study of blood T cell repertoires in COVID-19. Study background: Both acute and convalescent COVID-19 samples were obtained from the United States, Italy and Spain. Sources were T cells, B-cell-depleted T cells, or PBMCs; the material itself was cDNA or gDNA.

Original processing notes: Amplification of reference gene primers provided the estimated nucleated cell counts. Method: immunoSEQ multiplex PCR; TCRdb's copy keeps in-frame clones and lacks some. V, J and clone size reflect that table, while D and trimming were determined from the DNA. The sample includes 150,000 to 200,000 clones, 86% of them seen just once. Sequenced input: peripheral blood. This receptor was taken from a man aged 18 to 30 with acute or convalescent COVID-19. The V gene is TRBV30, the J gene TRBJ1-4; D not certain. The CDR3 bases are TGTGCCTGGAGTCCCCGGGTGTCTCGGGAAAAACTGTTTTTT. Translation gives CAWSPRVSREKLFF.